This is a list of T cell receptor beta chains from one sample in a study of CD8 T cells in Susac syndrome. MiXCR was run by TCRdb on the immunoSEQ multiplex PCR reads, yielding one entry per CDR3 protein. The sample holds approximately 190,000 distinct CDR3 sequences, approximately 95% seen once. Input material: CD8+ T cells from PBMCs. These receptors were collected from a human donor with Susac syndrome. Both conserved end residues are part of each CDR3. A D gene is named only where the DNA matches it firmly. Expanded clones are given a class, and other clones once, few, many or no size at all.

size: -; J: TRBJ1-1; D: -; V: TRBV19; DNA: TGTGCCAGTAGTTGGGACGGTGAAGCTTTCTTT; CDR3: CASSWDGEAFF
size: -; J: TRBJ1-3; D: -; V: TRBV11-2; DNA: TGTGCCAGCAGCTTAAGTTCACTCGGGCTCGGAAACACCATATATTTT; CDR3: CASSLSSLGLGNTIYF
size: -; J: TRBJ1-5; D: -; V: TRBV5-1; DNA: TGCGCCAGCATGTACAGGGATAGCAATCAGCCCCAGCATTTT; CDR3: CASMYRDSNQPQHF
size: -; J: TRBJ1-2; D: -; V: TRBV25-1; DNA: TGTGCCAGCAGTGACACTGGGGGAAGAGGCTATGGCTACACCTTC; CDR3: CASSDTGGRGYGYTF
size: -; J: TRBJ1-5; D: TRBD1; V: TRBV27; DNA: TGTGCCAGCAGTCCTGGACAGGCGAATCAGCCCCAGCATTTT; CDR3: CASSPGQANQPQHF
size: -; J: TRBJ1-1; D: TRBD1; V: TRBV7-3; DNA: TGTGCCAGCAGCCCGACAGGGACGTTTTCCACTGAAGCTTTCTTT; CDR3: CASSPTGTFSTEAFF
size: -; J: TRBJ1-5; D: -; V: TRBV4-1; DNA: TGCGCCAGCAGCGGGGGGGGGTGGAATCAGCCCCAGCATTTT; CDR3: CASSGGGWNQPQHF
size: once; J: TRBJ2-7; D: -; V: TRBV13; DNA: TGTGCCAGCAGCGGCAGGACGACCCCCTACGAGCAGTACTTC; CDR3: CASSGRTTPYEQYF
size: -; J: TRBJ2-7; D: -; V: TRBV9; DNA: TGTGCCAGCAGCCCTCGTTTGGGGATAGGCGAGCAGTACTTC; CDR3: CASSPRLGIGEQYF
size: -; J: TRBJ2-5; D: -; V: TRBV25-1; DNA: TGTGCCAGCAGTGATAGGTTGGTGGGGAAGACCCAGTACTTC; CDR3: CASSDRLVGKTQYF
size: -; J: TRBJ2-1; D: -; V: TRBV20-1; DNA: TGCAGTGCTAGAGATCCGGGGGCGGGGGATTACAATGAGCAGTTCTTC; CDR3: CSARDPGAGDYNEQFF
size: -; J: TRBJ2-5; D: -; V: TRBV7-2; DNA: TGTGCCAGCAGCTTATATTCCCCCGCAGAGACCCAGTACTTC; CDR3: CASSLYSPAETQYF
size: -; J: TRBJ1-6; D: -; V: TRBV15; DNA: TGTGCCACCAGCAGAGCTTCGGGTCTCAATTCACCCCTCCACTTT; CDR3: CATSRASGLNSPLHF
size: -; J: TRBJ2-3; D: TRBD1; V: TRBV29-1; DNA: TGCAGCGTTGAGGACAGGAAGAACACAGATACGCAGTATTTT; CDR3: CSVEDRKNTDTQYF
size: -; J: TRBJ1-2; D: TRBD1; V: TRBV20-1; DNA: TGCAGTGCTAATTGGGGGACAGACTATGGCTACACCTTC; CDR3: CSANWGTDYGYTF